This record concerns one T cell receptor beta chain sequence. This sample was included in a study of blood T cell repertoires in COVID-19. V lost 5 bases to trimming and J lost 5 bases; unmatched junction nucleotides: 6. The CDR3 covers 15 residues. Germline V gene lookup returns CDR1 MNHEY and CDR2 SVGAGI. Libraries were prepared by immunoSEQ multiplex PCR; TCRdb keeps only in-frame clonotypes and omits some of them. The table shows a few hundred thousand clones, with approximately 90% occurring only once. Sequenced material: peripheral blood. The sequence was obtained from a man between 18 and 29 years old with active or convalescent COVID-19. V gene TRBV6-5 combines with J gene TRBJ1-4, with 9 bases matching TRBD1. The CDR3 sequence is CASSRGTGTNEKLFF. CDR3 sequence (DNA): TGTGCCAGCAGTAGGGGGACAGGGACAAATGAAAAACTGTTTTTT.